The TCR beta chain under discussion was sequenced for a study of blood T cell repertoires in COVID-19. On the study more broadly: PBMCs, B-cell-depleted T cells, or T cells were the source of the cDNA or gDNA that made up the material.

This table comes from immunoSEQ multiplex PCR, and its TCRdb copy is limited to in-frame clones, with some not included. Seen here are almost 500,000 clones, about 85% observed once, and the top ten hold 8.3%. V shed 0 bases and J shed 8 bases, with 15 bases lying between them. CDR3 size: 14 residues. Germline V lookup: CDR1 GTSNPN, CDR2 SVGIG (reference sequence). Researchers sorted participants into cohorts using their self-reported clinical history. A single count supports this clone. The specimen sequenced was PBMCs or T cells enriched from blood (not recorded which). The chain combines TRBV30 with TRBJ2-3; the D gene is possibly TRBD2 (5 bases). This sequence originates from a woman between 55 and 75 years old who had recovered from COVID-19. CDR3 coding DNA: TGTGCCTGGAGTGTACCGGGGTCTGACTTTACGCAGTATTTT. This translates into CAWSVPGSDFTQYF.